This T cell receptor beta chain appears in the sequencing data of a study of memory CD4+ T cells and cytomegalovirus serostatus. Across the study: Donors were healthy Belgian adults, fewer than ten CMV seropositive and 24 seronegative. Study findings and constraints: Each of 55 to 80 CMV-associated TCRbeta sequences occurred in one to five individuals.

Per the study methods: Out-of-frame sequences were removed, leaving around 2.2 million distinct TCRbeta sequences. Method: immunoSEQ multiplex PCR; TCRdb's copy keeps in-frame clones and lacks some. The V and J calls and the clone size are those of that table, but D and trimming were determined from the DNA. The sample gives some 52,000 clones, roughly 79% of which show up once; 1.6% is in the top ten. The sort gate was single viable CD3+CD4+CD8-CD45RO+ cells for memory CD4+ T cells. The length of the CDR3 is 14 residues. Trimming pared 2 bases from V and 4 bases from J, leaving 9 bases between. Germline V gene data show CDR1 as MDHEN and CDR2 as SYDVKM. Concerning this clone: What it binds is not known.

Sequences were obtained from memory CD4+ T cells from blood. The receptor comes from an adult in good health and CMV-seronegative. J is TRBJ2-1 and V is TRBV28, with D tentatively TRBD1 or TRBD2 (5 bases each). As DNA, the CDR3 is TGTGCCAGCAGTTTAGGGACGGCTTACAATGAGCAGTTCTTC. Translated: CASSLGTAYNEQFF.